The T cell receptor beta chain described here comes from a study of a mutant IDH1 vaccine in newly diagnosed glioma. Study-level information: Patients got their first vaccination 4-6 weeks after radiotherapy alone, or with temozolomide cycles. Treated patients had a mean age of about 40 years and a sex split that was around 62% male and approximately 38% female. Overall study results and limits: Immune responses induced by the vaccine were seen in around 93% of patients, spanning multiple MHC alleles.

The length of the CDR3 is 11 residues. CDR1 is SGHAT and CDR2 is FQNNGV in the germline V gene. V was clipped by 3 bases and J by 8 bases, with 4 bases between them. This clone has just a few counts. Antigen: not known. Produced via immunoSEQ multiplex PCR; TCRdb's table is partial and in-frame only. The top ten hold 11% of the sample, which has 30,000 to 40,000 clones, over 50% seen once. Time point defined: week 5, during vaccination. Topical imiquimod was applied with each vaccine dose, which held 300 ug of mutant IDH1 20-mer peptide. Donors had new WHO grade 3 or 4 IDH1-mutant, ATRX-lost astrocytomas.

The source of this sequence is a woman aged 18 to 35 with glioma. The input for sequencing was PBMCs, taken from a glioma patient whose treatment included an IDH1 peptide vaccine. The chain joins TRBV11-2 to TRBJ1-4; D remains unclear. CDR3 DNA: TGTGCCAGCAGCTTTTCGGAAAAACTGTTTTTT. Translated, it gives CASSFSEKLFF.